This record covers a single TCR beta chain. This sample is part of a study of CD8 T cells in Susac syndrome. After extraction with the RNeasy kit, about 0.45 to 1 ug of the RNA was reverse transcribed using random hexamers. Across 54 Vbeta and 13 Jbeta, immunoSEQ multiplex PCR amplified TCR beta CDR3. TCRdb analysed the immunoSEQ multiplex PCR reads with MiXCR anew, one entry per CDR3 protein. Of hundreds of thousands of distinct CDR3 sequences listed, about 94% are singletons. The CDR3 has 15 amino acids. This clonotype was obtained from a human donor with multiple sclerosis. Sequencing used CD4+ T cells from PBMCs. This chain joins TRBV21-1 and TRBJ1-2; the table calls TRBD1, which could not be checked here. TRBV21-1 is given as a pseudogene. CDR3 loop: CASSKDRGQVHGYTF. As DNA, the CDR3 is TGTGCCAGCAGCAAAGACAGGGGGCAAGTTCATGGCTACACCTTC.